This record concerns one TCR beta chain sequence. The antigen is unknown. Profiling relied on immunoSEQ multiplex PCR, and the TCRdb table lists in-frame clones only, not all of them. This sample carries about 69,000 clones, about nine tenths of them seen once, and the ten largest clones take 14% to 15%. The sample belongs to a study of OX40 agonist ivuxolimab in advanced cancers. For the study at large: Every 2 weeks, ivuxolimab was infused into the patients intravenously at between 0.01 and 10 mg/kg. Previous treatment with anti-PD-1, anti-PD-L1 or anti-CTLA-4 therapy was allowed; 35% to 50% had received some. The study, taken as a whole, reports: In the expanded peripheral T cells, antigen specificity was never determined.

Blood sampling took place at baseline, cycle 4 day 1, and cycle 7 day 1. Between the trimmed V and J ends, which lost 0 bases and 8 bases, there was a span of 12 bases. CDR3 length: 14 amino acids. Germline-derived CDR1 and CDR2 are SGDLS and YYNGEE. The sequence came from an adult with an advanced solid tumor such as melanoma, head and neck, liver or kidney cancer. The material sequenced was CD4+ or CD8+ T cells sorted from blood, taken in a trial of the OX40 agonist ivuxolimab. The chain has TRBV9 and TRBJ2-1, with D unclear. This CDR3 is CASSVAPNFYEQFF. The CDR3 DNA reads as TGTGCCAGCAGCGTAGCTCCCAACTTTTATGAGCAGTTCTTC.